This T cell receptor (beta chain) was sequenced in a study of cytomegalovirus exposure and HLA in healthy donors. V lost 5 bases to trimming and J lost 3 bases, with 16 bases between them. This CDR3 has 15 amino acids. Per the germline V gene, CDR1 is SEHNR and CDR2 is FQNEAQ (reference sequence). Primers included in the PCR were 60 Vbeta and 13 Jbeta primers. The assay was immunoSEQ multiplex PCR, and TCRdb's table has in-frame clones only and misses some. The data contain about 150,000 clones, over 60% of them singletons. This sequence originates from a male donor in good health and CMV-seronegative. The rearrangement links TRBV7-9 to TRBJ1-1, with TRBD1 as a possible D gene (6 bases). The sample was PBMCs. The CDR3 is CASSQGGGSYTEAFF. The CDR3 region has the DNA TGTGCCAGCAGCCAAGGGGGGGGGTCTTACACTGAAGCTTTCTTT.